Listed below are T cell receptor beta chains from one sample, sequenced in a study of cytomegalovirus exposure and HLA in healthy donors. Some clones are missing from TCRdb's copy, which holds only in-frame ones; the method was immunoSEQ multiplex PCR. The data hold fewer than 250,000 clones, with approximately 80% observed a single time. The sequenced sample was PBMCs. These receptors were collected from a boy aged 2-9 years in good health and CMV-seronegative. The CDR3 runs from the conserved cysteine through the conserved F or W. The D gene is left open where the match is weak. Part of the rows lack a size; the others show once, few, many or a class for expanded clones.

TRBJ2-1 | - | TRBV7-9 | TRBD2 | TGTGCCAGCAGCTTAGCGCTGGGGACTAGCGTCTACAATGAGCAGTTCTTC | CASSLALGTSVYNEQFF
TRBJ2-7 | - | TRBV5-5 | - | TGTGCCAGCAGCTTGGAGCCATACTCCTACGAGCAGTACTTC | CASSLEPYSYEQYF
TRBJ2-7 | - | TRBV25-1 | - | TGTGCCAGCAGCCTCCGGGGGGAGCAGTACTTC | CASSLRGEQYF
TRBJ2-7 | - | TRBV4-1 | - | TGCGCCAGCAGCCCTGTTCAGTTCAACTACGAGCAGTACTTC | CASSPVQFNYEQYF
TRBJ2-7 | - | TRBV27 | TRBD1 | TGTGCCAGCAGCACAGTCCTAGGGGGCTATCCCTACGAGCAGTACTTC | CASSTVLGGYPYEQYF
TRBJ2-7 | once | TRBV30 | - | TGTGCCTGGAGTGTACGTACTTTGAGCTCCTACGAGCAGTACTTC | CAWSVRTLSSYEQYF
TRBJ2-3 | - | TRBV7-2 | - | TGTGCCAGCAGCCTGACAGGTCTTATCACAGATACGCAGTATTTT | CASSLTGLITDTQYF
TRBJ2-1 | - | TRBV6-5 | TRBD2 | TGTGCCAGCAGTTCGGCCGGGACTAGCGGCAATGAGCAGTTCTTC | CASSSAGTSGNEQFF
TRBJ2-1 | - | TRBV5-6 | TRBD1 | TGTGCCAGCACCCCGACAGGGGGTTACAATGAGCAGTTCTTC | CASTPTGGYNEQFF
TRBJ1-3 | - | TRBV6-6 | TRBD1 | TGTGCCAGCAGTTTCGACAGGGCCTCTGGAAACACCATATATTTT | CASSFDRASGNTIYF
TRBJ2-5 | - | TRBV6-6 | TRBD2 | TGTGCCAGCAGCCCGGGACTAGCGGGCGGTGGAGAGACCCAGTACTTC | CASSPGLAGGGETQYF
TRBJ1-2 | - | TRBV5-1 | - | TGCGCCAGCAGCCCCTCAGCGGGTGGCTACACCTTC | CASSPSAGGYTF
TRBJ1-4 | - | TRBV9 | TRBD1 | TGTGCCAACCCGGGACAGCCGAATGAAAAACTGTTTTTT | CANPGQPNEKLFF
TRBJ1-2 | - | TRBV5-4 | - | TGTGCCAGCAGCTTGGACAGGGCCAACTATGGCTACACCTTC | CASSLDRANYGYTF
TRBJ1-5 | - | TRBV7-9 | - | TGTGCCAGCAGCTTAAACGGGGGTTATCAGCCCCAGCATTTT | CASSLNGGYQPQHF
TRBJ1-5 | few | TRBV9 | TRBD1 | TGTGCCAGCGGGACAGGCGATCAGCCCCAGCATTTT | CASGTGDQPQHF
TRBJ2-7 | - | TRBV27 | - | TGTGCCAGCAGCCGGAACTGGGACAAGGACGAGCAGTACTTC | CASSRNWDKDEQYF
TRBJ1-2 | - | TRBV25-1 | - | TGTGCCAGCAGTCTAGGGGAGGGGGGCTACACCTTC | CASSLGEGGYTF
TRBJ1-1 | - | TRBV18 | - | TGTGCCAGCTCACCCCCCCAGGGCCGCACTGAAGCTTTCTTT | CASSPPQGRTEAFF
TRBJ2-3 | - | TRBV7-2 | TRBD2 | TGTGCCAGCAAGCCCAGACTAGCGGGAAACACAGATACGCAGTATTTT | CASKPRLAGNTDTQYF
TRBJ1-1 | - | TRBV7-2 | TRBD1 | TGTGCCAGCAGCTTAGCGCGACAGGGGAGTGAAGCTTTCTTT | CASSLARQGSEAFF
TRBJ1-4 | - | TRBV15 | TRBD1 | TGTGCCACCAGCAGCTTGACAGGGGCGGAAAAACTGTTTTTT | CATSSLTGAEKLFF
TRBJ2-5 | - | TRBV9 | - | TGTGCCAGCAGCGCTCTGGGTGGGCGTCCCGAAGAGACCCAGTACTTC | CASSALGGRPEETQYF
TRBJ2-3 | - | TRBV9 | TRBD2 | TGTGCCAGCAGCGTTGGAGCGGGGGCCTACACAGATACGCAGTATTTT | CASSVGAGAYTDTQYF
TRBJ2-2 | once | TRBV5-6 | - | TGTGCCAGCAGCCCCATACTATCAGGGGAGTCGGACACCGGGGAGCTGTTTTTT | CASSPILSGESDTGELFF
TRBJ2-2 | - | TRBV6-5 | - | TGTGCCAGCAGGGGGTGGGGGGACACCGGGGAGCTGTTTTTT | CASRGWGDTGELFF
TRBJ2-1 | - | TRBV9 | TRBD1 | TGTGCCAGCAGCCCCGGGACAGCGTTTTATGAGCAGTTCTTC | CASSPGTAFYEQFF
TRBJ2-1 | - | TRBV14 | - | TGTGCCAGCAGCCAAGATCTGGGAGAGCGATTAGAGCAGTTCTTC | CASSQDLGERLEQFF
TRBJ2-1 | - | TRBV10-3 | - | TGTGCCATCAGTGATTCGAGCGATCACAATGAGCAGTTCTTC | CAISDSSDHNEQFF
TRBJ2-1 | - | TRBV6-5 | - | TGTGCCAGCACCTCGGGAGACAACAATGAGCAGTTCTTC | CASTSGDNNEQFF
TRBJ1-5 | - | TRBV5-8 | - | TGTGCCAGCAGCCAGTACAGGGTTTCGAGCAATCAGCCCCAGCATTTT | CASSQYRVSSNQPQHF
TRBJ1-1 | - | TRBV9 | TRBD1 | TGTGCCAGCAGCACGGGACAGGGGGGCACTGAAGCTTTCTTT | CASSTGQGGTEAFF
TRBJ2-5 | - | TRBV21-1 | - | TGTGCCAGCAGCAAAGGGACAGGGAGGAGGGAGACCCAGTACTTC | CASSKGTGRRETQYF
TRBJ1-1 | - | TRBV15 | - | TGTGCCACCAGCAGGGGGAACAGGGAAACTGGGACTGAAGCTTTCTTT | CATSRGNRETGTEAFF